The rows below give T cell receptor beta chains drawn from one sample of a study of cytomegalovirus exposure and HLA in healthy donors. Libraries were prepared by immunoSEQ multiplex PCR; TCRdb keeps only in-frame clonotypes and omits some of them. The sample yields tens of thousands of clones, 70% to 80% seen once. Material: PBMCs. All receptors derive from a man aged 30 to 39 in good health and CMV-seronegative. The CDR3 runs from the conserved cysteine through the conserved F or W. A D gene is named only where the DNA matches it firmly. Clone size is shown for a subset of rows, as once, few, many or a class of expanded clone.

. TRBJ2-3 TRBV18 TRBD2 CASSPGLAGSLDTQYF TGTGCCAGCTCACCAGGACTAGCGGGAAGTTTAGATACGCAGTATTTT
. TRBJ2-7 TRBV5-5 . CASSLLPTSYEQYF TGTGCCAGCAGCTTACTACCGACCTCCTACGAGCAGTACTTC
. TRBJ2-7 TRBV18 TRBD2 CASSPPNGGLSGRQYF TGTGCCAGCTCACCACCGAACGGTGGTCTTAGCGGGAGGCAGTACTTC
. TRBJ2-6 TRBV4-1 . CASSQAQGSGANVLTF TGCGCCAGCAGCCAAGCCCAGGGCTCTGGGGCCAACGTCCTGACTTTC
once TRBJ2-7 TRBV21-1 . CASMVKQDIREQYF TGTGCCAGCATGGTAAAGCAGGATATACGAGAGCAGTACTTC
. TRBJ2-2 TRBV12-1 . CASSFKREFGHGELFF TGTGCCAGCAGCTTTAAGCGGGAGTTCGGTCACGGGGAGCTGTTTTTT
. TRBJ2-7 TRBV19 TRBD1 CASSSADRGRGYSYEQYF TGTGCCAGTAGTTCCGCCGACAGGGGGCGCGGATATAGCTACGAGCAGTACTTC
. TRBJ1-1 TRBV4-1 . CASSQDLANTEAFF TGCGCCAGCAGCCAAGATCTAGCGAACACTGAGGCTTTCTTT
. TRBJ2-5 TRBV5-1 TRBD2 CASSWGEREAQETQYF TGCGCCAGCAGCTGGGGCGAGCGGGAGGCCCAAGAGACCCAGTACTTC
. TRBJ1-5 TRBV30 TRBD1 CAWSASQGAWQPQHF TGTGCCTGGAGTGCGTCCCAGGGGGCATGGCAGCCCCAGCATTTT
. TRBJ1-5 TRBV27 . CASSPNSSNQPQHF TGTGCCAGCAGCCCTAACAGTAGCAATCAGCCCCAGCATTTT
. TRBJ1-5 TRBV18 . CASSPQSGGVGQPQHF TGTGCCAGCTCACCACAATCCGGAGGAGTAGGTCAGCCCCAGCATTTT
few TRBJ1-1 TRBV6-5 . CASSYGQRRKAEAFF TGTGCCAGCAGTTATGGGCAGAGACGAAAAGCTGAAGCTTTCTTT
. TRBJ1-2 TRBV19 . CASSILQGRGYTF TGTGCCAGTAGTATATTACAGGGCCGTGGCTATACCTTC
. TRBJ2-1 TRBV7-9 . CASSLTAGTGRSGEQFF TGTGCCAGCAGCTTAACCGCCGGGACTGGTAGGTCAGGTGAGCAGTTCTTC
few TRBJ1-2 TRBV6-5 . CASSYSYGDNYGYTF TGTGCCAGCAGTTACTCGTACGGGGATAACTATGGCTACACCTTC
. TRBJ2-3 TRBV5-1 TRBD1 CASSWDREGDTQYF TGCGCCAGCAGCTGGGACAGGGAGGGCGATACGCAGTATTTT
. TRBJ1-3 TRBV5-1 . CASSFGGSGNTIYF TGCGCCAGCAGCTTCGGCGGCTCTGGAAACACCATATATTTT
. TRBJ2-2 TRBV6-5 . CASRGGNTGELFF TGTGCCAGCAGGGGAGGGAACACCGGGGAGCTGTTTTTT
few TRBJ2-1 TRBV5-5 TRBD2 CASSLVPLRTSGPYNEQFF TGTGCCAGCAGCTTGGTTCCCCTTAGGACTAGCGGGCCTTACAATGAGCAGTTCTTC
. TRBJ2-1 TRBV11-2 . CASSLGGQVHEQFF TGTGCCAGCAGCTTGGGAGGACAGGTGCATGAGCAGTTCTTC
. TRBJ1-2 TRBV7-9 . CASSLYPDGYTF TGTGCCAGCAGCTTATATCCAGATGGCTACACCTTC
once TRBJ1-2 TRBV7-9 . CASSGPGTDYGYTF TGTGCCAGCAGCGGTCCCGGGACTGACTATGGCTACACCTTC
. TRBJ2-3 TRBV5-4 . CARAAGPLSTDTQYF TGTGCCAGAGCGGCGGGCCCCTTAAGCACAGATACGCAGTATTTT
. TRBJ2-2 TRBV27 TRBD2 CASSLYPSGGTGELFF TGTGCCAGCAGTTTATATCCTAGCGGAGGAACCGGGGAGCTGTTTTTT
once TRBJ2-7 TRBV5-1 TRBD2 CASSSLAGGPPEQYF TGCGCCAGCAGCTCCTTAGCGGGAGGGCCCCCCGAGCAGTACTTC
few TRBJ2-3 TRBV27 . CASSFQLNRAPGDTQYF TGTGCCAGCAGTTTCCAGTTGAATAGAGCCCCGGGGGATACGCAGTATTTT
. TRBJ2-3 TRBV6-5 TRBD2 CASSSTSGSGSDTQYF TGTGCCAGCAGTTCCACTAGCGGGAGTGGGTCAGATACGCAGTATTTT
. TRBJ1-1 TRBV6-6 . CASSPRQVSGTEAFF TGTGCCAGCAGTCCCCGACAGGTATCAGGCACTGAAGCTTTCTTT
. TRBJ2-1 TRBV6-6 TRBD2 CASSSAQTSGNEQFF TGTGCCAGCAGTTCCGCCCAGACTAGCGGGAACGAGCAGTTCTTC
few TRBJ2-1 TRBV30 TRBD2 CAWSATSGQGGQFF TGTGCCTGGAGTGCTACTAGCGGCCAGGGTGGGCAGTTCTTC
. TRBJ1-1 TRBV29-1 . CSVAIQGVQTEAFF TGCAGCGTCGCAATACAGGGTGTTCAGACTGAAGCTTTCTTT
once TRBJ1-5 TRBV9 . CASSVEGQGQPQHF TGTGCCAGCAGCGTAGAGGGGCAGGGTCAGCCCCAGCATTTT
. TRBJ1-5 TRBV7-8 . CASSSTTGYSNQPQHF TGTGCCAGCAGCTCAACCACAGGGTATAGCAATCAGCCCCAGCATTTT
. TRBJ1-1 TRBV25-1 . CASSEWAGVGVNTEAFF TGTGCCAGCAGTGAATGGGCGGGAGTGGGGGTGAACACTGAAGCTTTCTTT
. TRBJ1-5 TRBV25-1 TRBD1 CASSDNFGQGNQPQHF TGTGCCAGCAGTGATAACTTCGGACAGGGCAATCAGCCCCAGCATTTT
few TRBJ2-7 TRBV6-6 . CASSRLTGLSYEQYF TGTGCCAGCAGTCGGCTAACAGGCCTTTCCTACGAGCAGTACTTC
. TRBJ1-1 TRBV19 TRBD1 CASSLRDRVGAFF TGTGCCAGTAGCCTCCGGGACAGGGTTGGAGCTTTCTTT
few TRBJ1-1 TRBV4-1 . CASSQDQGGTTEAFF TGCGCCAGCAGCCAAGATCAAGGAGGTACCACTGAAGCTTTCTTT
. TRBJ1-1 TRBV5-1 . CASSPSSADTEAFF TGCGCCAGCAGCCCCAGTTCGGCGGACACTGAAGCTTTCTTT
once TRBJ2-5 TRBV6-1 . CASKEPQGWETQYF TGTGCCAGCAAAGAACCACAGGGTTGGGAGACCCAGTACTTC
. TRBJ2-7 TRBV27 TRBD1 CASSLTEQGRKTYEQYF TGTGCCAGCAGCCTCACCGAACAGGGGCGAAAAACCTACGAGCAGTACTTC
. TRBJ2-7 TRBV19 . CASSMGTSSYEQYF TGTGCCAGTAGTATGGGGACAAGCTCCTACGAGCAGTACTTC
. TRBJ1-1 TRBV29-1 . CSGRGEGIEAFF TGCAGCGGGCGTGGGGAGGGGATTGAAGCTTTCTTT
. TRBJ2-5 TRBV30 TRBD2 CAWSVSSGWETQYF TGTGCCTGGAGTGTTTCTAGCGGGTGGGAGACCCAGTACTTC
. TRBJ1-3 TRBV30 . CAWSAAGNTIYF TGTGCCTGGAGCGCTGCGGGAAACACCATATATTTT
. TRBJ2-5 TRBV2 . CASRQDGLETQYF TGTGCCAGCAGGCAGGATGGTTTGGAGACCCAGTACTTC
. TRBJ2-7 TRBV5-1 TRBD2 CASSPTLGGSEQYF TGCGCCAGCAGCCCTACGTTGGGAGGGTCCGAGCAGTACTTC
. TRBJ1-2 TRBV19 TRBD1 CASTFTDRGVSGYTF TGTGCCAGTACTTTTACCGACAGGGGAGTAAGTGGCTACACCTTC
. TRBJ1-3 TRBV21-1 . CASSPRPGTGFGGNTIYF TGTGCCAGCAGCCCCCGTCCCGGGACAGGGTTCGGGGGAAACACCATATATTTT
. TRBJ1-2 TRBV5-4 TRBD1 CASSFAGEQGVRGYTF TGTGCCAGCAGCTTCGCTGGCGAACAGGGGGTTAGGGGCTACACCTTC
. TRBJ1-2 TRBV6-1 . CASSGLQGYGYTF TGTGCCAGCAGTGGCCTACAGGGTTATGGCTACACCTTC
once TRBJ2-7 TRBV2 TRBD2 CASSRLAGGPYEQYF TGTGCCAGCAGTAGACTAGCGGGAGGGCCCTACGAGCAGTACTTC
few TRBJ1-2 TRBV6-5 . CASSYSNQAVGYTF TGTGCCAGCAGTTACTCGAACCAGGCTGTTGGCTACACCTTC